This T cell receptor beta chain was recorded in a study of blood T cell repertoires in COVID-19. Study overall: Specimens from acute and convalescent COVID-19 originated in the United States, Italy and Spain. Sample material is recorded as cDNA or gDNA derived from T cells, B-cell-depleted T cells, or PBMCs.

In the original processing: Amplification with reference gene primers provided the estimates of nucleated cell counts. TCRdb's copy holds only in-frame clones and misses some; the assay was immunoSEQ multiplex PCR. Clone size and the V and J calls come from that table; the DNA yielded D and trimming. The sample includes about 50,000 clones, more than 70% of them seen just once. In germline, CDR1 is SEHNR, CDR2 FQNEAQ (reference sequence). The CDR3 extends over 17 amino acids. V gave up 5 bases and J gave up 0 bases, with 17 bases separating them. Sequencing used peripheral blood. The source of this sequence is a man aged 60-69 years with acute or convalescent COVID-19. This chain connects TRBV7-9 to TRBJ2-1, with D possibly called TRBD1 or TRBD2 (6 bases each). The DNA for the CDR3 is TGTGCCAGCAGCATAGGGGGTCTAGCGATCTCCTACAATGAGCAGTTCTTC. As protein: CASSIGGLAISYNEQFF.